This TCR beta chain was documented in a study of cytomegalovirus exposure and HLA in healthy donors. PCR amplification relied on 60 Vbeta primers (plus 13 Jbeta primers). The repertoire was sequenced with immunoSEQ multiplex PCR; TCRdb's copy has only in-frame clones and lacks some. The sample consists of about 200,000 clones, approximately 80% of them appearing once. Comment on this clone: The antigen is unknown.

General observations from the study: An observed cluster of highly shared sequence variants was recorded as a likely sequencing artifact. A prior analysis recorded that most TCR beta V segments were productive about 90% or about 30% of the time. Rare TCR sequences dominated, though some public TCRs recurred in many donors. Some V segments could not be told apart, so they were left out, TRBV6-2 and TRBV6-3 among them.

With 5 bases clipped from V and 8 bases from J, the junction kept 13 bases outside the gene matches. Per the germline V gene, CDR1 is SNHLY and CDR2 is FYNNEI. The CDR3 has 16 amino acids. Sequencing was carried out using PBMCs. The rearrangement joins TRBV2 to TRBJ1-3; 9 bases map to TRBD1. The TCR sequence derives from a girl between 10 and 17 years old in good health and CMV-seronegative. This CDR3 is CASSLGLDRGDYTIYF. CDR3 sequence (DNA): TGTGCCAGCAGTTTGGGGTTAGACAGGGGGGATTACACCATATATTTT.